This T cell receptor (beta chain) was recovered during a study of vaccination and CD4 T cells after COVID-19. Treatment defined: roughly 10-day PBMC culture with coronavirus spike peptide pools or control peptides (ViraFEST assay). This clonotype has more than one count but fewer than ten. Its antigen is still unknown. The CDR3 loop spans 14 amino acids. CDR1 is LNHDA and CDR2 is SQIVND in the germline V gene (reference sequence). The germline V and J ends were trimmed by 2 bases and 0 bases, with 5 bases remaining between them. An Oncomine TCR Beta short-read assay was used to sequence the DNA from cultured CD4+ T cells. TCRdb passed the PCR reads through MiXCR, listing each CDR3 protein once. The sample yields fewer than 15,000 distinct CDR3 sequences, roughly 34% seen once.

The input for sequencing was CD4+ T cells from blood, cultured in vitro, taken before SARS-CoV-2 vaccination. This receptor was obtained from a human donor who received a COVID-19 vaccine. V usage is TRBV19 and J usage is TRBJ2-1; D is undetermined. The chain's CDR3 is CASSIPISYNEQFF. CDR3 in DNA: TGTGCCAGTAGTATACCGATCTCCTACAATGAGCAGTTCTTC.